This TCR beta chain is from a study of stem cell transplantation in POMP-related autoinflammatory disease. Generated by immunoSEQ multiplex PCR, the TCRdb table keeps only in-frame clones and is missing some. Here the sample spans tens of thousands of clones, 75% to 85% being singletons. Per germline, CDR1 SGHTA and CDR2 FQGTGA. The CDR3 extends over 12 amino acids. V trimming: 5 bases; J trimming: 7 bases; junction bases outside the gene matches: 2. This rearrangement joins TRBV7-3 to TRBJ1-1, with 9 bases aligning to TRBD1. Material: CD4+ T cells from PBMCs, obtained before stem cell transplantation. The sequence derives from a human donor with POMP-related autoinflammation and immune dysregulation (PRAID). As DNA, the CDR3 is TGTGCCAGCAGCCAGGGACAGGGTGAAGCTTTCTTT. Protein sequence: CASSQGQGEAFF.